Listed here are 10 T cell receptor beta chains from one sample, sequenced in a study of glioma-infiltrating T cells. Using RNA template, CDR3s of TCR alpha and beta were amplified with iRepertoire arm-PCR. TCRdb itself ran the multiplex PCR reads through MiXCR, one entry per CDR3 protein. The sample has about 190,000 distinct CDR3 sequences; roughly 32% are singletons. Sequenced input: glioma tissue, nonneoplastic brain tissue, or PBMCs (not recorded which). Receptors originate from a human donor with low-grade glioma or glioblastoma, undergoing nonglioma brain surgery, or in good health (not recorded which).

This clonotype was seen at least ten times. V is TRBV7-2 and J is TRBJ2-7, with D tentatively TRBD1 (5 bases). CDR1 and CDR2 (germline): SGHTA, FQGNSA. This CDR3 comprises 16 residues. Trimming pared 2 bases from V and 3 bases from J, leaving 17 bases between. CDR3 protein: CASSLLLQKGHYEQYF. For the CDR3, the DNA is TGTGCCAGCAGCTTATTACTACAAAAGGGGCACTACGAGCAGTACTTC.

This clonotype was seen ten or more times. The chain joins TRBV20-1 to TRBJ2-5; TRBD1 matches 8 bases. This CDR3 is built from 14 residues. V gave up 5 bases and J gave up 2 bases; unmatched junction bases: 7. Per the germline V gene, CDR1 is DFQATT and CDR2 is SNEGSKA (reference sequence). In DNA form, the CDR3 reads TGCAGTGCTCAGGACAGGGTCGTACAAGAGACCCAGTACTTC. Translated: CSAQDRVVQETQYF.

This clonotype was seen many times. The J gene is TRBJ2-1, the V gene TRBV6-1; 8 bases are shared with TRBD1. V trimming: 1 base; J trimming: 7 bases; junction bases outside the gene matches: 9. The CDR3 sequence is 16 residues long. Germline V CDR1 and CDR2: MNHNS, SASEGT. CDR3 in DNA: TGTGCCAGCAGTGAAGTCACAGGGGGAGTACGAAATGAGCAGTTCTTC. Translated: CASSEVTGGVRNEQFF.

The sample holds many counts of this clonotype. This chain connects TRBV12-3 or TRBV12-4 to TRBJ1-3; D uncertain. Trimming took 6 bases from V and 0 from J, leaving 9 bases between them. This CDR3 comprises 14 residues. The CDR3 region is CASRDFSSGNTIYF. The CDR3 DNA reads TGTGCCAGCAGGGATTTCAGCTCTGGAAACACCATATATTTT.

This clonotype showed up many times. The chain is built from TRBV4-1 and TRBJ1-1; D gene unclear. The length of the CDR3 is 14 residues. Germline V gene lookup returns CDR1 MGHRA and CDR2 YSYEKL. Trimming took 3 bases from V and 3 from J, leaving 11 bases between them. The CDR3 DNA follows: TGCGCCAGCAGCCAGGGGTTCGATTACACTGAAGCTTTCTTT. Amino acids: CASSQGFDYTEAFF.

This clonotype has a count of ten or more. The CDR3 nucleotides are TGTGCCAGCAGCCAAGAAGGTGCTTTCTTT. Residues: CASSQEGAFF. J is TRBJ1-1 and V is TRBV4-2, with D uncertain. V was cut by 0 bases and J by 11 bases, with 4 bases left in between. Per the germline V gene, CDR1 is LGHNA and CDR2 is YNFKEQ. The CDR3 spans 10 residues.

In this sample, this clonotype turned up once. Possible read error: a much larger clone is one base away. The V call is TRBV3-1, the J call TRBJ1-6; D unresolved. The germline CDR1 and CDR2 sequences are LGHDT and YNNKEL (reference sequence). This CDR3 has 12 residues. Trimming pared 2 bases from V and 5 bases from J, leaving 1 base between. This CDR3 reads CASSQNNSPLHF. DNA of the CDR3: TGTGCCAGCAGCCAAAATAATTCACCCCTCCACTTT.

This clonotype was seen at least ten times. The CDR3 DNA follows: TGTGCCAGCAGCCAGGGATTGGACTATGGCTACACCTTC. Amino acid sequence: CASSQGLDYGYTF. The rearrangement links TRBV4-2 to TRBJ1-2; D not resolved. V lost 3 bases and J 3 bases, leaving 8 bases between the germline ends. The CDR3 runs 13 residues. Germline assignment: CDR1 LGHNA and CDR2 YNFKEQ.

In this sample, this clonotype turned up many times. J is TRBJ1-2 and V is TRBV28, with unresolved D. V gave up 2 bases and J gave up 6 bases, with 13 bases separating them. This CDR3 has 14 amino acids. Germline V gives CDR1 MDHEN, CDR2 SYDVKM. The chain's CDR3 is CASSLDWAGDGYTF. As DNA, the CDR3 is TGTGCCAGCAGTTTAGACTGGGCGGGTGATGGCTACACCTTC.

The table lists this clonotype with many counts. The chain joins TRBV27 to TRBJ2-7; TRBD1 matches at 9 bases. CDR3 length equals 14 residues. CDR1 MNHEY and CDR2 SMNVEV come from the germline V gene (reference sequence). The ends lost 3 bases at V and 2 bases at J; junction bases unmatched: 2. The CDR3 sequence is CASSFRDRAYEQYF. CDR3 DNA sequence: TGTGCCAGCAGTTTCCGGGACAGGGCCTACGAGCAGTACTTC.